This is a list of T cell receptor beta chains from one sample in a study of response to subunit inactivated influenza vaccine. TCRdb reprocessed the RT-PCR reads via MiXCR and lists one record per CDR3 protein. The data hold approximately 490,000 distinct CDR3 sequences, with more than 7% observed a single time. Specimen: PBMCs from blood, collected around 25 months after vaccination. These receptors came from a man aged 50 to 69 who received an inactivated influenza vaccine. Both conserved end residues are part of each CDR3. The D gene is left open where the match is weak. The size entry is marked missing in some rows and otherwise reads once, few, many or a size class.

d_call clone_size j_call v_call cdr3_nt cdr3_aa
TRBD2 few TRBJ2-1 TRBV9 TGTGCCAGCAGCGTACGGCTAGCGGGTAGGAATGAGCAGTTCTTC CASSVRLAGRNEQFF
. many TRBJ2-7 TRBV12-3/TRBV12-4 TGTGCCAGCAGGGCGGGTCCTGATGAGCAGTACTTC CASRAGPDEQYF
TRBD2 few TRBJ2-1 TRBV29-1 TGCAGCGTGCAATCACTAGCGAGTTTAGACAATGAGCAGTTCTTC CSVQSLASLDNEQFF
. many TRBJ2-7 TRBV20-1 TGCAGTGCTATTACAGGGACCTACGAGCAGTACTTC CSAITGTYEQYF
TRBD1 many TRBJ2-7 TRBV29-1 TGCAGCGTTGACGGACAGGGGACCTACGAGCAGTACTTC CSVDGQGTYEQYF
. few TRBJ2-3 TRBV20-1 TGCAGTGCTACCCAGGTGGGGGGCACAGATACGCAGTATTTT CSATQVGGTDTQYF
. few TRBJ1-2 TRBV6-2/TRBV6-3 TGTGCCAGCAGACCCGGAGAACGAGGGTATGGCTACACCTTC CASRPGERGYGYTF
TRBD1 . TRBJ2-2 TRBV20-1 TGCAGTGCTTCCCGCCCCCCGACCAGGGGGCTGTACACCGGGGAGCTGTTTTTT CSASRPPTRGLYTGELFF
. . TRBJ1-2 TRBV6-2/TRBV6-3 TGTGCCAGCAGTTTTGCCGGGGAGAGGGGCTGCACCTTC CASSFAGERGCTF
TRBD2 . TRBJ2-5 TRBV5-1 TGCGCCAGCAGCTTGGCTCGCGGGAGCGGGCAAGAGACCCAGTACTTC CASSLARGSGQETQYF
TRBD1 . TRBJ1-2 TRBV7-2 TGTGCCAGCAGCCCAGGGGGGGCCGGGCATGGCTACACCTTC CASSPGGAGHGYTF